This T cell receptor beta chain is from a study of blood T cell repertoires in COVID-19. Looking at the study overall: The cDNA or gDNA used as material had been derived from T cells, B-cell-depleted T cells, or PBMCs.

The CDR3 has 14 residues. Germline CDR1 is SGDLS and CDR2 is YYNGEE. The V end was cut by 0 bases, the J end by 7 bases, with 13 bases between. Authors' data handling: It was from reference gene primer amplification that nucleated cell counts were estimated. The repertoire was sequenced with immunoSEQ multiplex PCR; TCRdb's copy has only in-frame clones and lacks some. The V and J calls and clone size were taken over from that table, and D and trimming were inferred from the DNA. The table shows roughly 110,000 clones, with roughly 88% occurring only once. This clone was counted a single time. Sequenced: peripheral blood. The sequence was obtained from a woman aged 70 to 79 with acute or convalescent COVID-19. The rearrangement links TRBV9 to TRBJ1-2; no clear D. The CDR3 DNA follows: TGTGCCAGCAGCGTAGAATCCAGGCCCTCTGGCTACACCTTC. Its protein product is CASSVESRPSGYTF.